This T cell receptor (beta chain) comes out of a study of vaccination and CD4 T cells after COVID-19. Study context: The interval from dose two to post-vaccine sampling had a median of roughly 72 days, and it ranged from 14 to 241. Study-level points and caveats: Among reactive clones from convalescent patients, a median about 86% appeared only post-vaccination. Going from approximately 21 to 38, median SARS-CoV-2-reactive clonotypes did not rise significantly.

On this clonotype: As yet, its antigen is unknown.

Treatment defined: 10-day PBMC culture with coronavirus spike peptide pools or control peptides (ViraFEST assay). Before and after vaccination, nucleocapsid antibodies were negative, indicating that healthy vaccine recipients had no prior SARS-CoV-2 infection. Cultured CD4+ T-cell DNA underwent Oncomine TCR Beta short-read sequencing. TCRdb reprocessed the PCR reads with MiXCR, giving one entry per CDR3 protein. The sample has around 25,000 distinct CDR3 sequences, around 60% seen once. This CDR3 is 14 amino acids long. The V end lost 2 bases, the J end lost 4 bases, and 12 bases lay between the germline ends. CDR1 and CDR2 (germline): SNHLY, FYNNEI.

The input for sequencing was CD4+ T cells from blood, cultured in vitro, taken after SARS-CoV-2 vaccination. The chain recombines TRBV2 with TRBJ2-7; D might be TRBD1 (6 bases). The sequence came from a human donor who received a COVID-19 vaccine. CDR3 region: CASSEYRTVYEQYF. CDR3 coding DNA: TGTGCCAGCAGTGAATACAGGACAGTTTACGAGCAGTACTTC.